This T cell receptor (beta chain) was found in a study of T cells after yellow fever vaccination. Study summary: Some fractions had low cell numbers, and these were prepared with SMART-Seq v4 Ultra Low Input.

TCRdb independently ran MiXCR on the 5' RACE reads; one entry per CDR3 protein. The table includes some 110,000 distinct CDR3 sequences, under 8% detected once. This clonotype has a count of ten or more. Its antigen is as yet unknown. General study findings and limits: Subsequent booster samples again held most clones from primary vaccination (96% CD4, nearly 90% CD8). The study noted that FACS-sorted repertoires could contain abundant clonotypes contaminating from the bulk population.

The V gene lost 2 bases and the J gene lost 7 bases, with 18 bases spanning the gap. Germline CDR1 is SGHNT and CDR2 is YYREEE (reference sequence). The length of the CDR3 is 15 residues. The sample in question was CD4+ T cells sorted from PBMCs, obtained approximately 11 days after the first yellow fever vaccination. V gene TRBV5-4 combines with J gene TRBJ1-1, with D tentatively TRBD1 (6 bases). The clonotype originates from a young man who received the YFV17D yellow fever vaccine. CDR3 in DNA: TGTGCCAGCAGCTTAACAGGGAAGGGATCGCTTGAAGCTTTCTTT. It yields the protein CASSLTGKGSLEAFF.